This entry lists 10 T cell receptor beta chains sequenced from one sample in a study of regulatory T cells in long-lasting Graves disease. Through Arm-PCR of CDR3 regions and iRepertoire HTBI primers, TCR beta libraries were built. TCRdb itself ran the multiplex PCR reads through MiXCR, one entry per CDR3 protein. The sample has some 440,000 distinct CDR3 sequences; around 20% are singletons. The time point here: persistent/refractory GD, antithyroid drugs over 5 years with positive TRAb. The TCR library used RNA extracted from PBMCs. This sample comprised peripheral blood mononuclear cells (PBMCs), obtained when the disease was refractory, from a patient treated with antithyroid drugs. The receptors originated from a female donor with Graves disease.

This clonotype occurred a few times. This chain links TRBV20-1 with TRBJ2-7, with 7 bases lining up with TRBD1. In germline, CDR1 is DFQATT, CDR2 SNEGSKA (reference sequence). There are 11 residues in the CDR3. CDR3 nucleotide sequence: TGCAGCATCAGGGGGACCTACGAGCAGTACTTC. It is translated as CSIRGTYEQYF.

The CDR3 nucleotides are TGTGCCAGCAGCCAAGGGCGTCCAGCCGGGGAGCTGTTTTTT. Protein sequence: CASSQGRPAGELFF. The V gene is TRBV4-2, the J gene TRBJ2-2, with unresolved D. The V gene lost 1 base and the J gene lost 6 bases, with 9 bases spanning the gap. CDR1 and CDR2 from the germline V gene are LGHNA and YNFKEQ. The CDR3 spans 14 residues.

For this clonotype: A much bigger clone sits one base away, suggesting this may be a read error. V and J are TRBV6-5 and TRBJ1-2; D unclear. This CDR3 is 14 amino acids long. Germline assignment: CDR1 MNHEY and CDR2 SVGAGI. Trimming shortened V by 2 bases and J by 1 base, and 8 bases separated the two germline ends. DNA of the CDR3: TGTGCCAGCAGTTACGCTATAGATAACTATGGCTACACCTTC. Its protein is CASSYAIDNYGYTF.

This clonotype was counted at least ten times. V usage is TRBV12-3 or TRBV12-4 and J usage is TRBJ1-5; TRBD1 might be the D (5 bases). This CDR3 is built from 15 residues. V was shortened by 2 bases and J by 6 bases, with 14 bases between the two germline ends. The DNA for the CDR3 is TGTGCCAGCAGTTTATGGGGGGAGGGGACTCAGCCCCAGCATTTT. Translating gives CASSLWGEGTQPQHF.

This clonotype was counted at least ten times. The genes are TRBV5-6 and TRBJ2-7; D is possibly TRBD2 (5 bases). Per the germline V gene, CDR1 is SGHDT and CDR2 is YYEEEE. The CDR3 spans 12 residues. Deletions cut 5 bases from V and 6 bases from J, with 12 bases between. CDR3 sequence reads: CASSWGAGEQYF. CDR3 in DNA: TGTGCCAGCAGTTGGGGTGCGGGCGAGCAGTACTTC.

This sequence joins TRBV7-9 and TRBJ2-7; perhaps D is TRBD1 or TRBD2 (6 bases each). The CDR3 covers 17 residues. Germline-derived CDR1 and CDR2 are SEHNR and FQNEAQ (reference sequence). Between the trimmed V and J ends, which lost 0 bases and 1 base, there was a span of 16 bases. CDR3: CASSLAGGTGPSYEQYF. In DNA form, the CDR3 reads TGTGCCAGCAGCTTAGCGGGGGGAACAGGGCCATCCTACGAGCAGTACTTC.

This clonotype was counted ten times or more. The J gene is TRBJ2-7, the V gene TRBV2; a possible D gene is TRBD1 (6 bases). The CDR3 loop spans 13 amino acids. Germline V CDR1 and CDR2: SNHLY, FYNNEI. Trimming stripped 4 bases from V and 0 bases from J, with 7 bases between. The CDR3, as DNA: TGTGCCAGCAGTGTGGACAGCTCCTACGAGCAGTACTTC. It encodes CASSVDSSYEQYF.

The gene calls are TRBV20-1 and TRBJ1-1; the D is unclear. V lost 0 bases to trimming and J lost 12 bases, with 11 bases between them. Germline V gene lookup returns CDR1 DFQATT and CDR2 SNEGSKA (reference sequence). The length of the CDR3 is 11 residues. CDR3 protein: CSARDHRGTFF. In DNA form, the CDR3 reads TGCAGTGCTAGAGACCATCGAGGAACTTTCTTT.

Ten or more counts support this clonotype. The chain is built from TRBV3-1 and TRBJ2-7; possibly TRBD2 for D (5 bases). Per germline, CDR1 LGHDT and CDR2 YNNKEL (reference sequence). With 1 base removed from V and 5 bases from J, the gap between germline ends came to 15 bases. The CDR3 has 15 amino acids. The CDR3, as DNA: TGTGCCAGCAGCCAAGGCCAATTCGCGGGTAACGAGCAGTACTTC. Translation gives CASSQGQFAGNEQYF.

This clonotype was seen a handful of times. The chain recombines TRBV12-3 or TRBV12-4 with TRBJ2-7, with D unclear. V gave up 4 bases and J gave up 3 bases, with 7 bases separating them. This CDR3 region has 12 residues. In DNA form, the CDR3 reads TGTGCCAGCAGTTCTGTCCTCTACGAGCAGTACTTC. Amino acids: CASSSVLYEQYF.